The clone carrying this T cell receptor (beta chain) has a single count. The antigen remains undetermined. The CDR3 has 14 residues. Per germline, CDR1 SGHKS and CDR2 YYEKEE (reference sequence). V lost 4 bases and J lost 4, with 12 bases in between. The data belong to a study of T cell responses to AZD1222 COVID-19 vaccine. Study conclusions and caveats: Spike-spanning, vaccine-associated CD4 TCRs were dominant at 160-218 and 743-854. Unmutated variant regions reportedly attract nearly half of all spike-specific TCRs. Two doses of AZD1222 preceded a rise in Spike-specific TCR breadth and depth.

Clones were sequenced by immunoSEQ multiplex PCR, and TCRdb holds only the in-frame ones, with some missing. This table has 58,000 or so clones, about 88% appearing once. The receptor's source is an adult who received the AZD1222 COVID-19 vaccine. Sequenced material: peripheral blood, taken 28 days after the second AZD1222 dose. The V gene is TRBV5-5, the J gene TRBJ1-5; D not resolved. This CDR3 is CASSPQEINQPQHF. The DNA for the CDR3 is TGTGCCAGCAGCCCGCAGGAAATTAATCAGCCCCAGCATTTT.